Only a few counts were recorded for the clone carrying this T cell receptor (beta chain). Its antigen is not identified. Expressed TCRB transcripts were sequenced after all isolated RNA was converted to cDNA. Mean read depth for naive, central memory and regulatory T cell samples was 3 million to 4.5 million reads. Some clones are missing from TCRdb's copy, which holds only in-frame ones; the method was immunoSEQ multiplex PCR. The sample includes 300,000 to 450,000 clones, about 12% of them seen just once. This sample was included in a study of beta chain features in type 1 diabetes. Germline V CDR1 and CDR2: LGHNA, YNFKEQ. Trimming left V 0 bases short and J 7 bases short, with 13 bases between. This CDR3 is built from 14 residues. Study results and caveats: Among patients, naive, central memory and Treg TCRB repertoires appeared more similar than among healthy donors.

This receptor was taken from a man younger than 30 in good health. The sequenced sample consisted of naive CD4+ T cells from blood. This chain uses TRBV4-2 with TRBJ2-7; D is unclear. CDR3 DNA sequence: TGTGCCAGCAGCCAAGATATGACAAACTGGGAGCAGTACTTC. It codes for CASSQDMTNWEQYF.